The next 26 T cell receptor beta chains were all read from a single sample in a study of patients and donors after allogeneic stem cell transplantation. From the RT-PCR reads, TCRdb called clonotypes with MiXCR, one entry per CDR3 protein. The repertoire has about 210,000 distinct CDR3 sequences, 38% of them found once; the top ten carry 11%. The specimen was blood, either unsorted or a sorted T cell fraction (not recorded which). Receptor source: a human donor who was either an allogeneic HSCT recipient or a stem cell or donor lymphocyte infusion donor (not recorded which). It is not recorded whose cells these are; they may come from a transplant donor.

This clonotype occurred a few times. The J gene is TRBJ2-1, the V gene TRBV6-2 or TRBV6-3; 9 nucleotides align to TRBD2. Looked up from germline, CDR1 is MNHEY and CDR2 is SVGEGT. CDR3 size: 16 residues. With V trimmed by 7 bases and J by 4 bases, 11 bases remained unmatched. The DNA of the CDR3 is TGTGCCAGCATCCCCGGGGGAGCGGGGGGATACAATGAGCAGTTCTTC. Residues: CASIPGGAGGYNEQFF.

This rearrangement joins TRBV19 to TRBJ1-4, with TRBD1 as a possible D gene (6 bases). Looked up from germline, CDR1 is LNHDA and CDR2 is SQIVND (reference sequence). Deletions cut 3 bases from V and 6 bases from J, with 11 bases between. The CDR3 has 14 residues. CDR3 loop: CASSMGDTYEKLFF. CDR3 sequence (DNA): TGTGCCAGTAGTATGGGGGACACTTATGAAAAACTGTTTTTT.

The V gene is TRBV29-1, the J gene TRBJ1-1; 8 nucleotides match TRBD1. V shed 8 bases and J 6 bases; nucleotides not matched to a gene: 11. The CDR3 length is 13 residues. CDR1 and CDR2 from the germline V gene are SQVTM and ANQGSEA. CDR3 sequence (DNA): TGCAGCACCAGGGGGCGCGGGGAGTCTGAAGCTTTCTTT. Its protein is CSTRGRGESEAFF.

The rearrangement links TRBV7-9 to TRBJ2-7; D is ambiguous. V was shortened by 1 base and J by 2 bases, with 9 bases between the two germline ends. Germline CDR1 SEHNR, CDR2 FQNEAQ (reference sequence). This CDR3 spans 14 amino acids. This CDR3 is CASSLVASPYEQYF. CDR3 DNA: TGTGCCAGCAGCTTAGTGGCCTCCCCCTACGAGCAGTACTTC.

This rearrangement joins TRBV5-5 to TRBJ1-2; D remains ambiguous. The germline V gene encodes CDR1 SGHKS and CDR2 YYEKEE (reference sequence). The CDR3 consists of 12 residues. V lost 1 base and J lost 6, with 7 bases in between. CDR3 protein: CASSLYGDGYTF. CDR3 DNA: TGTGCCAGCAGCTTGTATGGGGATGGCTACACCTTC.

This clonotype was found a few times. Germline and junction disagree at one end, which may indicate a read error. The chain links TRBV15 to TRBJ2-7; no clear D. Germline-derived CDR1 and CDR2 are LNHNV and YYDKDF (reference sequence). The CDR3 extends over 15 amino acids. CDR3 DNA sequence: TGTGCCACCAGCCGAGAGGTCGGCAGCTCCTACGAGCAGTACTTC. It encodes CATSREVGSSYEQYF.

The rearrangement links TRBV10-3 to TRBJ1-5; D not resolved. Trimming left V 11 bases short and J 0 bases short, with 17 bases between. Germline CDR1 and CDR2: ENHRY and SYGVKD. This CDR3 is 15 amino acids long. CDR3 nucleotides: TGTGCCGCCAGATCGGCGGACGGTAGCAATCAGCCCCAGCATTTT. Translation: CAARSADGSNQPQHF.

A few counts support this clonotype. The chain is built from TRBV29-1 and TRBJ1-1; 7 positions match TRBD1. The CDR3 contains 15 residues. Trimming at V came to 1 base and at J to 2 bases, leaving 7 bases not matched to a gene. The germline CDR1 and CDR2 sequences are SQVTM and ANQGSEA. The CDR3 sequence: CSVEGPTGSNTEAFF. CDR3 sequence (DNA): TGCAGCGTTGAAGGTCCGACAGGGTCAAACACTGAAGCTTTCTTT. The variable domain in full, completed from reference TRBV29-1 and TRBJ1-1, reads SAVISQKPSRDICQRGTSLTIQCQVDSQVTMMFWYRQQPGQSLTLIATANQGSEATYESGFVIDKFPISRPNLTFSTLTVSNMSPEDSSIYLCSVEGPTGSNTEAFFGQGTRLTVV.

The rearrangement joins TRBV7-2 to TRBJ1-2; 8 bases map to TRBD1. CDR3 length: 17 amino acids. Germline CDR1 reads SGHTA; CDR2 reads FQGNSA. The V segment lost 1 base and the J segment 4 bases; nucleotides outside the gene matches: 11. The chain's CDR3 is CASSLEVATGGFYGYTF. The CDR3 DNA reads as TGTGCCAGCAGCTTAGAGGTCGCTACAGGGGGTTTCTATGGCTACACCTTC.

The gene calls are TRBV2 and TRBJ2-2; D unclear. The CDR3 has 13 amino acids. V gave up 6 bases and J gave up 1 base, with 6 bases separating them. Germline-derived CDR1 and CDR2 are SNHLY and FYNNEI. The CDR3 loop reads CASSPENTGELFF. The CDR3 coding sequence is TGTGCCAGCAGCCCGGAGAACACCGGGGAGCTGTTTTTT.

This clonotype was detected a few times. V usage is TRBV12-5 and J usage is TRBJ1-1, with D possibly being TRBD1 (5 bases). The CDR3 is 14 amino acids. Germline V lookup: CDR1 LGHNT, CDR2 FRNRAP. V shed 7 bases and J shed 0 bases, with 12 bases lying between them. The CDR3 DNA sequence: TGTGCTAGTGCCCCGGGGCAATTGAACACTGAAGCTTTCTTT. Translated, it gives CASAPGQLNTEAFF. The whole variable domain, filled in from reference TRBV12-5 and TRBJ1-1, reads DARVTQTPRHKVTEMGQEVTMRCQPILGHNTVFWYRQTMMQGLELLAYFRNRAPLDDSGMPKDRFSAEMPDATLATLKIQPSEPRDSAVYFCASAPGQLNTEAFFGQGTRLTVV.

The J gene is TRBJ1-5, the V gene TRBV20-1; no definite D call. The CDR3 covers 13 residues. Germline assignment: CDR1 DFQATT and CDR2 SNEGSKA (reference sequence). The ends were cut back, 3 bases at V and 0 bases at J, with 6 bases in the middle. CDR3 in amino acids: CSARRASNQPQHF. The CDR3 nucleotides read TGCAGTGCTAGGCGGGCTAGCAATCAGCCCCAGCATTTT.

A single count supports this clonotype. The chain carries TRBV21-1 and TRBJ1-2; TRBD1 is the table's D call and was not checked against the DNA. TRBV21-1 has pseudogene status. The CDR3 extends over 18 amino acids. The CDR3 spells CASSMRGELHQGVYGYTF. CDR3 bases: TGTGCCAGCAGCATGCGGGGCGAGCTCCACCAGGGGGTCTATGGCTACACCTTC.

The V gene is TRBV20-1, the J gene TRBJ2-7, with 8 bases aligning to TRBD1. J was trimmed by 5 bases and V by 5 bases; bases with no gene match: 11. Germline V gene data show CDR1 as DFQATT and CDR2 as SNEGSKA (reference sequence). The CDR3 length is 14 residues. CDR3 residues: CSARRTGNGDEQYF. CDR3 nucleotides: TGCAGTGCTCGCCGGACAGGGAACGGGGACGAGCAGTACTTC.

The rearrangement joins TRBV15 to TRBJ2-1, with 10 bases identical to TRBD2. There are 15 residues in the CDR3. The trim removed 1 base at V and 8 bases at J, leaving 5 bases unmatched. Germline V CDR1 and CDR2: LNHNV, YYDKDF (reference sequence). The CDR3 loop reads CATSRVSGGPDEQFF. The CDR3 nucleotides are TGTGCCACCAGCAGAGTTAGCGGGGGGCCCGATGAGCAGTTCTTC.

The chain is built from TRBV27 and TRBJ1-4; 7 positions agree with TRBD1. CDR3 length equals 17 residues. V lost 2 bases, J lost 0 bases, and 6 bases stayed unmatched. Per the germline V gene, CDR1 is MNHEY and CDR2 is SMNVEV (reference sequence). This chain's CDR3 is CASSLRRDSATNEKLFF. The DNA of the CDR3 is TGTGCCAGCAGTTTACGCCGGGACAGTGCAACTAATGAAAAACTGTTTTTT.

The V gene is TRBV21-1, the J gene TRBJ1-5; the table's D call of TRBD1 was not tested on the DNA. TRBV21-1 is a documented pseudogene. CDR3 length: 17 residues. The CDR3 loop is CASSSHEGQGSNQPQHF. Here the CDR3 DNA reads TGTGCCAGCAGCTCCCACGAGGGACAGGGTAGCAATCAGCCCCAGCATTTT.

The genes are TRBV6-1 and TRBJ1-5; 11 positions match TRBD1. Germline V gene data show CDR1 as MNHNS and CDR2 as SASEGT. This CDR3 region has 15 residues. J gave up 9 bases and V 6 bases, and 10 bases lay outside the gene matches. In nucleotides, the CDR3 is TGTGCCAGCAGAGCTGGACAGGGGGCACGGCGGCCCCAGCATTTT. It translates to CASRAGQGARRPQHF.

The V gene is TRBV12-3 or TRBV12-4, the J gene TRBJ2-1; D perhaps matches TRBD1 (5 bases). The CDR3 extends over 13 amino acids. Trimming cost V 6 bases and J 0 bases, with 6 bases left between them. The CDR3 DNA sequence: TGTGCCAGCAGGGACAACTCCTACAATGAGCAGTTCTTC. The encoded protein is CASRDNSYNEQFF.

The rearrangement uses TRBV5-4 and TRBJ2-3; a possible D gene is TRBD1 (6 bases). The CDR3 covers 15 residues. In germline, CDR1 is SGHNT, CDR2 YYREEE (reference sequence). V gave up 5 bases and J gave up 1 base, with 14 bases separating them. The CDR3 loop reads CASRKDSSGTDTQYF. The DNA for the CDR3 is TGTGCCAGCAGAAAGGACAGTAGCGGCACAGATACGCAGTATTTT.

This rearrangement joins TRBV9 to TRBJ1-3; no clear D gene. In germline, CDR1 is SGDLS, CDR2 YYNGEE. The germline V and J ends were trimmed by 0 bases and 0 bases, with 13 bases remaining between them. This CDR3 has 17 residues. The CDR3 reads CASSVEDEFNSGNTIYF. CDR3 DNA: TGTGCCAGCAGCGTAGAAGATGAATTCAACTCTGGAAACACCATATATTTT.

This clonotype has more than one count but fewer than ten. The V call is TRBV20-1, the J call TRBJ2-7; D tentatively reads TRBD1 or TRBD2 (5 bases each). CDR1 is DFQATT, CDR2 SNEGSKA, per germline (reference sequence). The V gene lost 5 bases and the J gene lost 5 bases, with 16 bases spanning the gap. This CDR3 spans 13 amino acids. CDR3: CSADTGAVDEQYF. In nucleotides, the CDR3 is TGCAGTGCTGACACCGGGGCAGTGGACGAGCAGTACTTC.

In its sample, this clonotype was seen a few times. The J gene is TRBJ1-1, the V gene TRBV12-3 or TRBV12-4, with a tentative D call TRBD1 (5 bases). V was clipped by 3 bases and J by 5 bases, with 13 bases between them. This CDR3 spans 14 amino acids. The DNA for the CDR3 is TGTGCCAGCAGTTTCAAGGAAAAGGGGACTGAAGCTTTCTTT. Translation gives CASSFKEKGTEAFF.

This chain uses TRBV2 with TRBJ2-2; no clear D. The CDR3 length is 14 residues. Trimming cost V 1 base and J 6 bases, with 9 bases left between them. Germline V gene data show CDR1 as SNHLY and CDR2 as FYNNEI. CDR3 amino acids: CASSEGIRSGELFF. The CDR3 DNA follows: TGTGCCAGCAGTGAAGGAATAAGGTCCGGGGAGCTGTTTTTT.

This chain joins TRBV5-1 and TRBJ1-6; TRBD1 is a possible D gene (5 bases). CDR3 length equals 16 residues. Deletions cut 0 bases from V and 7 bases from J, with 14 bases between. Germline lookup yields CDR1 SGHRS and CDR2 YFSETQ. Here the CDR3 DNA reads TGCGCCAGCAGCTTGGAGGTCCGAAAGGGGAATTCACCCCTCCACTTT. Protein: CASSLEVRKGNSPLHF.

As concerns this clonotype: A junction end diverges from the germline sequence, so it may reflect a read error. V and J are TRBV5-1 and TRBJ1-1, with 7 bases matching TRBD1. The CDR3 has 15 amino acids. CDR1 and CDR2 (germline): SGHRS, YFSETQ. The CDR3 here is CASSLSAGGRTETFF. The CDR3 DNA is TGCGCCAGCAGCTTGTCGGCAGGGGGGCGGACTGAAACTTTCTTT.